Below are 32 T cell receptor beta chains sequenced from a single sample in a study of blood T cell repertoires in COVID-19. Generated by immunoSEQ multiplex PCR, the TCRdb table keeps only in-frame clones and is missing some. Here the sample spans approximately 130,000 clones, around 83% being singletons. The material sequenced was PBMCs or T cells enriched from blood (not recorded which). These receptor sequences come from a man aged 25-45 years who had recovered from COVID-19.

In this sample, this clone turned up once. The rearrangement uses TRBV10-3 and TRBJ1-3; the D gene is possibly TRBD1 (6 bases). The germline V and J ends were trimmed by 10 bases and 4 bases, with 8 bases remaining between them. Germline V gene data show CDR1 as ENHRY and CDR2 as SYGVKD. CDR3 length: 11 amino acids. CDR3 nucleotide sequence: TGTGCCAACGGACAGGGAAACACCATATATTTT. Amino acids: CANGQGNTIYF.

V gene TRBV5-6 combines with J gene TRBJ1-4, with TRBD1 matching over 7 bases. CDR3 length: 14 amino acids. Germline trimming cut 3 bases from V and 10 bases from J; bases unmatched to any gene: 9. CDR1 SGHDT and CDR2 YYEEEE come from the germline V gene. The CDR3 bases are TGTGCCAGCAGCTCACTCTTGGGACAGACAAAACTGTTTTTT. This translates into CASSSLLGQTKLFF.

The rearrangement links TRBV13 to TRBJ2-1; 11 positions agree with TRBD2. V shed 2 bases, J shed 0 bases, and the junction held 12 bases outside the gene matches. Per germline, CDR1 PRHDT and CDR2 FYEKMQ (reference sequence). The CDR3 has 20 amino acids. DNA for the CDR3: TGTGCCAGCAGCTTACAAAGCCGACTAGCGGGGTCCGGCTCCTACAATGAGCAGTTCTTC. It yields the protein CASSLQSRLAGSGSYNEQFF.

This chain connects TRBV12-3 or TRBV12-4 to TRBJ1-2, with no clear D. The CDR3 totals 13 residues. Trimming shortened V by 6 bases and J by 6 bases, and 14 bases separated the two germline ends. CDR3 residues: CASRLGYHDGYTF. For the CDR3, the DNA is TGTGCCAGCAGACTAGGGTATCACGATGGCTACACCTTC.

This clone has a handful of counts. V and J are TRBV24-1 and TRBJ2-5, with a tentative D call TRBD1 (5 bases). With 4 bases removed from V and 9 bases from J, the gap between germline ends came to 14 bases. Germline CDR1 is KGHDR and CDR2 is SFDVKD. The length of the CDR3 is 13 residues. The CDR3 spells CATSDGSGFAQYF. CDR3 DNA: TGTGCCACCAGTGACGGATCAGGGTTTGCCCAGTACTTC.

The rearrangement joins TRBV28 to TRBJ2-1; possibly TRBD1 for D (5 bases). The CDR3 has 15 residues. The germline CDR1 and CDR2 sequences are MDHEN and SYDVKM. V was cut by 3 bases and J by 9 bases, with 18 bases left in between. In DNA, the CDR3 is TGTGCCAGCAGTTTGACGCAGGGTGGATTGGCTGAGCAGTTCTTC. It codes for CASSLTQGGLAEQFF.

The DNA of the CDR3 is TGCAGCGTTGATCCCATGAACACTGAAGCTTTCTTT. As protein: CSVDPMNTEAFF. The rearrangement links TRBV29-1 to TRBJ1-1, with D unresolved. V was pared by 3 bases and J by 0 bases, with 5 bases between. CDR3 length: 12 amino acids. Germline assignment: CDR1 SQVTM and CDR2 ANQGSEA.

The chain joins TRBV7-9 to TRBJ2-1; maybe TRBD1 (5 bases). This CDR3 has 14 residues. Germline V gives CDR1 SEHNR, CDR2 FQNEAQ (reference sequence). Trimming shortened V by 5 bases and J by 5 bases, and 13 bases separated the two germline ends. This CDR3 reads CASSHQGLHNEQFF. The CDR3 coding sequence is TGTGCCAGCAGCCATCAGGGTTTGCACAATGAGCAGTTCTTC.

CDR3 DNA sequence: TGTGCCAGCAGTCTTGACAGGGCCAATGAGCAGTTCTTC. Amino acids: CASSLDRANEQFF. The V gene is TRBV12-3 or TRBV12-4, the J gene TRBJ2-1; TRBD1 agrees at 7 bases. V lost 5 bases and J lost 6; bases outside the gene matches: 4. The CDR3 loop spans 13 amino acids.

Here the CDR3 reads CASSLRQVPDTQYF. CDR3 nucleotides: TGTGCCAGCAGCTTACGACAGGTCCCAGATACGCAGTATTTT. V gene TRBV11-2 combines with J gene TRBJ2-3, with D possibly TRBD1 on 6 matching bases. This CDR3 is 14 amino acids long. CDR1 and CDR2 from the germline V gene are SGHAT and FQNNGV. V was cut by 2 bases and J by 4 bases, with 10 bases left in between.

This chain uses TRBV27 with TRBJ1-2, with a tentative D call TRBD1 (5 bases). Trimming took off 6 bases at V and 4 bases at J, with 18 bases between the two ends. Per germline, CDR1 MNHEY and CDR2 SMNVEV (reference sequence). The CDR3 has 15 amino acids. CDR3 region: CASRKLGEARYGYTF. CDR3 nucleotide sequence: TGTGCCAGCAGAAAGTTGGGGGAGGCCCGCTATGGCTACACCTTC.

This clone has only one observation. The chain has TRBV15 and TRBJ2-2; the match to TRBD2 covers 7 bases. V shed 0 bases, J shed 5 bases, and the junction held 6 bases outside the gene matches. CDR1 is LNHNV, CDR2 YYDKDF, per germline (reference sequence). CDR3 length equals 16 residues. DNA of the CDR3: TGTGCCACCAGCAGAGAGGGAGGGCCACGGACCGGGGAGCTGTTTTTT. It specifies CATSREGGPRTGELFF.

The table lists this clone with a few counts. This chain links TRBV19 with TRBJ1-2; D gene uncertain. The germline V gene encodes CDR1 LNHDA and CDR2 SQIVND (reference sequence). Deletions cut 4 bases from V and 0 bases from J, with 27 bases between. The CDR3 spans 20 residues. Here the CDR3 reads CASSRLWTLTSPEANYGYTF. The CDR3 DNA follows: TGTGCCAGTAGTAGACTCTGGACTCTCACAAGCCCCGAAGCTAACTATGGCTACACCTTC. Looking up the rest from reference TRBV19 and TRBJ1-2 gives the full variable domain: DGGITQSPKYLFRKEGQNVTLSCEQNLNHDAMYWYRQDPGQGLRLIYYSQIVNDFQKGDIAEGYSVSREKKESFPLTVTSAQKNPTAFYLCASSRLWTLTSPEANYGYTFGSGTRLTVV.

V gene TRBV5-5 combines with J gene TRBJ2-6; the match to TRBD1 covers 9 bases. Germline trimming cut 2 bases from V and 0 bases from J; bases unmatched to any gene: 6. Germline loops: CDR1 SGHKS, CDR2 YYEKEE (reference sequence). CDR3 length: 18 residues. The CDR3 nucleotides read TGTGCCAGCAGCTTTCCGGGACAGGGCGTCTCTGGGGCCAACGTCCTGACTTTC. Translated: CASSFPGQGVSGANVLTF.

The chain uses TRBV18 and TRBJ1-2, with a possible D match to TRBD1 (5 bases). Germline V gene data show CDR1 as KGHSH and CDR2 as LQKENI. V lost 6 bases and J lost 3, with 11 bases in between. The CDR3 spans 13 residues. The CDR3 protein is CASSPRGDYGYTF. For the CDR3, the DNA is TGTGCCAGCTCTCCTAGGGGTGACTATGGCTACACCTTC.

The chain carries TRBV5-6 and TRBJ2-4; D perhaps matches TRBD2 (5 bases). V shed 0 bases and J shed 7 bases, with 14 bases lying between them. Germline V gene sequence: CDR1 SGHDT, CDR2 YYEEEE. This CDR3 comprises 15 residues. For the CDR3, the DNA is TGTGCCAGCAGCTTGGTATCGCGTGGGAGCAACATTCAGTACTTC. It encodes CASSLVSRGSNIQYF. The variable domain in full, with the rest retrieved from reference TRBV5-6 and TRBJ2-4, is DAGVTQSPTHLIKTRGQQVTLRCSPKSGHDTVSWYQQALGQGPQFIFQYYEEEERQRGNFPDRFSGHQFPNYSSELNVNALLLGDSALYLCASSLVSRGSNIQYFGAGTRLSVL.

The chain's CDR3 is CASSMSVREWYGYTF. The CDR3, as DNA: TGTGCCAGTAGTATGAGCGTCCGAGAGTGGTATGGCTACACCTTC. This chain uses TRBV19 with TRBJ1-2; D gene ambiguous. V dropped 3 bases and J dropped 5 bases, with 16 bases sitting between them. Germline assignment: CDR1 LNHDA and CDR2 SQIVND (reference sequence). CDR3 size: 15 residues.

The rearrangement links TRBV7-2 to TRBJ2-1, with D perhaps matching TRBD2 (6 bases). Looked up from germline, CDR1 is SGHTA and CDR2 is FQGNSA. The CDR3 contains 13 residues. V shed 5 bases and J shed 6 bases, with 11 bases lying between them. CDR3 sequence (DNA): TGTGCCAGCAGCATGAGGACTACCAATGAGCAGTTCTTC. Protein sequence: CASSMRTTNEQFF.

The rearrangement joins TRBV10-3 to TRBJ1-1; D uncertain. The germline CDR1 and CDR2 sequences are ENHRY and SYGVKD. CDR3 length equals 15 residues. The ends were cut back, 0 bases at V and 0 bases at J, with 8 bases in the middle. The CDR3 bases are TGTGCCATCAGTGAGTCGAATTACATGAACACTGAAGCTTTCTTT. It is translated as CAISESNYMNTEAFF.

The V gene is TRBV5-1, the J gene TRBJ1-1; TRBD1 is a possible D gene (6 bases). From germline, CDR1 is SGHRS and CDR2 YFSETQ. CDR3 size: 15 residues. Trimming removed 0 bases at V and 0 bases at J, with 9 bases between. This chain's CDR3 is CASSLGGQMNTEAFF. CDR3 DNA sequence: TGCGCCAGCAGCTTGGGGGGGCAGATGAACACTGAAGCTTTCTTT.

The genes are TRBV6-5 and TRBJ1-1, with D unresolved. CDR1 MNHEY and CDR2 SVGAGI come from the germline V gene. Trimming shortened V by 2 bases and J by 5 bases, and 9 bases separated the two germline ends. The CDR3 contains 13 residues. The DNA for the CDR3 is TGTGCCAGCAGTTACCAGGAGGAGACTGAAGCTTTCTTT. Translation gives CASSYQEETEAFF.

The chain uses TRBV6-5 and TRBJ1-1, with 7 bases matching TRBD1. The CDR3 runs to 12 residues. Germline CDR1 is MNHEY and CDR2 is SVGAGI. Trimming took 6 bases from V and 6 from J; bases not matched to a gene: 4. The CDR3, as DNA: TGTGCCAGCAGCCCCAGGGGGTCTGAAGCTTTCTTT. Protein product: CASSPRGSEAFF.

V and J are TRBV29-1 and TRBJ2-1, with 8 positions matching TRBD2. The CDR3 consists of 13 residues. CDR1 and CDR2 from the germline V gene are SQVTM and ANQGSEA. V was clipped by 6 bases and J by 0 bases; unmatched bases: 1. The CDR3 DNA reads TGCAGCGTCAGCGGGAGCTCCTACAATGAGCAGTTCTTC. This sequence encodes CSVSGSSYNEQFF.

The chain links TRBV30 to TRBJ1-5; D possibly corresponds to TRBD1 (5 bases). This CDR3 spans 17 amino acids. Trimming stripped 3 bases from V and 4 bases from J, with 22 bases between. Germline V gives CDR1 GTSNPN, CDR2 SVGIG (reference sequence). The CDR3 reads CAWSVPHPAGGNQPQHF. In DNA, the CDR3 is TGTGCCTGGAGCGTGCCCCATCCTGCCGGGGGGAATCAGCCCCAGCATTTT.

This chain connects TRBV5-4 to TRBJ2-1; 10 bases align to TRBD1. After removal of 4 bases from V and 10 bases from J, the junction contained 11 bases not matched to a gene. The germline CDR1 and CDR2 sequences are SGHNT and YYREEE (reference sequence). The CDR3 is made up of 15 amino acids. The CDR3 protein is CASSQDRGRALEQFF. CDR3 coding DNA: TGTGCCAGCAGCCAAGACAGGGGGCGTGCCTTAGAGCAGTTCTTC.

The CDR3: CASSQVANQPQHF. The CDR3, as DNA: TGCGCCAGCAGCCAGGTGGCCAATCAGCCCCAGCATTTT. This sequence joins TRBV4-1 and TRBJ1-5; D gene ambiguous. Trimming cost V 3 bases and J 3 bases, with 6 bases left between them. The CDR3 covers 13 residues. Germline CDR1 is MGHRA and CDR2 is YSYEKL.

The DNA of the CDR3 is TGTGCCAGCAGCGAAGGGGGCCCGCAAGGAAACACCATATATTTT. This encodes CASSEGGPQGNTIYF. This sequence joins TRBV11-3 and TRBJ1-3, with 7 bases matching TRBD1. Germline loops: CDR1 SGHNT, CDR2 YENEEA. This CDR3 region has 15 residues. With 5 bases clipped from V and 4 bases from J, the junction kept 8 bases outside the gene matches.

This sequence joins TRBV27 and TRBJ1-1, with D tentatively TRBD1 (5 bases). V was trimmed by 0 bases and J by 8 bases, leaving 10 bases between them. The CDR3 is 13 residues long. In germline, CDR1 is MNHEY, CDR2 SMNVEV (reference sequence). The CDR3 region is CASSLSGHGEAFF. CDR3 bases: TGTGCCAGCAGTTTATCGGGGCATGGGGAAGCTTTCTTT.

The CDR3 spells CASTEYNEQFF. CDR3 coding DNA: TGTGCCAGCACGGAGTACAATGAGCAGTTCTTC. V gene TRBV2 combines with J gene TRBJ2-1; D unresolved. The V gene's germline CDR1 is SNHLY and CDR2 FYNNEI. Trimming removed 7 bases from V and 4 bases from J, with 5 bases in between. CDR3 length: 11 residues.

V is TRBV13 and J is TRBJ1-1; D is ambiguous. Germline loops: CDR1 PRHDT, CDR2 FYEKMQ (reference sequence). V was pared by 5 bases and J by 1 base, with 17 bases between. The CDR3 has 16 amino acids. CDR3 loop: CASSQSPIVRNTEAFF. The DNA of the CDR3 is TGTGCCAGCAGCCAGTCCCCAATCGTCAGGAACACTGAAGCTTTCTTT.

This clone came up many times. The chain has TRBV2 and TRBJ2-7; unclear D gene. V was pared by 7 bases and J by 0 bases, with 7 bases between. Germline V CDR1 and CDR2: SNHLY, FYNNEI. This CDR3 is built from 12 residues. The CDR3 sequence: CASTGDSYEQYF. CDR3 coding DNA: TGTGCCAGCACCGGAGACTCCTACGAGCAGTACTTC. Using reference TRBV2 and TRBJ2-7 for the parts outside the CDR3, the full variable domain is EPEVTQTPSHQVTQMGQEVILRCVPISNHLYFYWYRQILGQKVEFLVSFYNNEISEKSEIFDDQFSVERPDGSNFTLKIRSTKLEDSAMYFCASTGDSYEQYFGPGTRLTVT.

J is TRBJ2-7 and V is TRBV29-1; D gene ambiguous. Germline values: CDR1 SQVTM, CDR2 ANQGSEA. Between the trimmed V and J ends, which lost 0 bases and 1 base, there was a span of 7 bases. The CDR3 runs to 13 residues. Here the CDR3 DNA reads TGCAGCGTTGAAGAAAGTCTATCCTACGAGCAGTACTTC. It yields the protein CSVEESLSYEQYF.